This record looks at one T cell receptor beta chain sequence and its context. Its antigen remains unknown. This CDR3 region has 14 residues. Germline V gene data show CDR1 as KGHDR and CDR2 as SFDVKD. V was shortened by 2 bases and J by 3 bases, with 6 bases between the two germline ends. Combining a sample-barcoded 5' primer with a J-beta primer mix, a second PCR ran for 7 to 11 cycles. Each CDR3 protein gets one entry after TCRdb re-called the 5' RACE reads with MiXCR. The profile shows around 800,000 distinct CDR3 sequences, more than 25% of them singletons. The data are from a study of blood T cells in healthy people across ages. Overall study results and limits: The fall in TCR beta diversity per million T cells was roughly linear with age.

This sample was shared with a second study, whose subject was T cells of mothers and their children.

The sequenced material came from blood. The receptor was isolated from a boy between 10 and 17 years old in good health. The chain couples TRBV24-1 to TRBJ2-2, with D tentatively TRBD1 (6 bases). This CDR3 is CATSDYRDTGELFF. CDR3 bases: TGTGCCACCAGTGATTACAGGGACACCGGGGAGCTGTTTTTT.